This TCR beta chain was recovered during a study of radiation and T cells in renal cell carcinoma. The data were produced by immunoSEQ multiplex PCR, yet TCRdb's version contains in-frame clones alone and is incomplete. The sample lists 70,000 to 80,000 clones; approximately 86% were seen once. As to time point: blood 2 weeks post-SBRT. Treatment specified: 15 Gy SBRT to primary tumor, nephrectomy 4 weeks later. Sequencing was performed on blood, taken from a patient whose treatment included radiotherapy and nephrectomy. The TCR was taken from a woman aged 45-65 years with renal cell carcinoma.

CDR3 nucleotides: TGTGCCAGCAAGGGCCCCAACCAGCAAGATACGCAGTATTTT. Its protein product is CASKGPNQQDTQYF. The chain joins TRBV25-1 to TRBJ2-3; D remains ambiguous. Looked up from germline, CDR1 is MGHDK and CDR2 is SYGVNS. CDR3 length: 14 amino acids. V lost 7 bases to trimming and J lost 5 bases, with 16 bases between them.